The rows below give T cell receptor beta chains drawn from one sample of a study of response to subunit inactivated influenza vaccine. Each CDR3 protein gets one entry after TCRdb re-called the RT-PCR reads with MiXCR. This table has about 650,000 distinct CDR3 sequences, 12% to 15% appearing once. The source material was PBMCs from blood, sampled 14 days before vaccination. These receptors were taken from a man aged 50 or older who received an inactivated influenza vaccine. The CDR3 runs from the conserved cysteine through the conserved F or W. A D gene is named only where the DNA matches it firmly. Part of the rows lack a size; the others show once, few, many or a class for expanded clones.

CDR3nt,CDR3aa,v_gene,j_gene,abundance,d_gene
TGTGCCAGCAGCCCCCGGGCTAGCGGGGGGGCCGGTGAGCAGTTCTTC,CASSPRASGGAGEQFF,TRBV11-2,TRBJ2-1,many,TRBD2
TGTGCCACCAGCAGAGGTGCTACCGCAAGGCAGTATTTT,CATSRGATARQYF,TRBV15,TRBJ2-3,NA,NA
TGTGCCAGCAGTTTACAGGGTCCCTTTGAAGCTTTCTTT,CASSLQGPFEAFF,TRBV12-3/TRBV12-4,TRBJ1-1,NA,NA
TGCGCCAGCAGCATGACCTCAACTCCACAAAGCCCCAACACTGAAGCTTTCTTT,CASSMTSTPQSPNTEAFF,TRBV5-1,TRBJ1-1,few,NA
TGTGCCAGCAGCTTAGGAGGGACTAGCGGGAGTGCTGCAGATACGCAGTATTTT,CASSLGGTSGSAADTQYF,TRBV7-6,TRBJ2-3,NA,TRBD2
TGTGCCAGCAGTGAAGGAGAAAACATTCAGTACTTC,CASSEGENIQYF,TRBV25-1,TRBJ2-4,few,NA
TGTGCCAGCAGCTACGGACTAGCGGGGGGACAACAACACTCCTACAATGAGCAGTTCTTC,CASSYGLAGGQQHSYNEQFF,TRBV11-1,TRBJ2-1,NA,TRBD2
TGTGCCATCAGTGAGTCGAAGGGTGGGAATTCACCCCTCCACTTT,CAISESKGGNSPLHF,TRBV10-3,TRBJ1-6,NA,NA
TGTGCCAGCAGAGTAGCGGGCGGATCCTACAATGAGCAGTTCTTC,CASRVAGGSYNEQFF,TRBV25-1,TRBJ2-1,few,TRBD2
TGTGCCAGCAGTTTGTCAGGGAAGGGCTACACCTTC,CASSLSGKGYTF,TRBV12-3/TRBV12-4,TRBJ1-2,many,NA
TGTGCCAGCAGTTCACCGGGACTGTCCTACAATGAGCAGTTCTTC,CASSSPGLSYNEQFF,TRBV6-5,TRBJ2-1,few,NA
TGTGCCATCAGTGTGGTTAGGCAGAACACTGAAGCTTTCTTT,CAISVVRQNTEAFF,TRBV10-3,TRBJ1-1,NA,NA
TGTGCCAGCAGTTTAGACGCCTTGAACACTGAAGCTTTCTTT,CASSLDALNTEAFF,TRBV12-3/TRBV12-4,TRBJ1-1,few,NA
TGTGCCATCAGTGCCGGACAGGGGGTAAATGAGCAGTTCTTC,CAISAGQGVNEQFF,TRBV10-3,TRBJ2-1,NA,TRBD1
TGTGCCACCAGCAGAGATACGGGACAGGGGCCTTCCTACGAGCAGTACTTC,CATSRDTGQGPSYEQYF,TRBV15,TRBJ2-7,few,TRBD1
TGTGCCAGCAGCCTCCGTTTGAGACAGGGAACTCAGCCCCAGCATTTT,CASSLRLRQGTQPQHF,TRBV7-8,TRBJ1-5,NA,TRBD1
TGCAGTGCTAGAGCCCAGGGGAGGACAGATACGCAGTATTTT,CSARAQGRTDTQYF,TRBV20-1,TRBJ2-3,few,NA
TGCGCCAGCAGCTTAAGAGGGGGTACCACCGATGAGCAGTTCTTC,CASSLRGGTTDEQFF,TRBV5-1,TRBJ2-1,NA,NA
TGTGCCAGCAGCTTATCAACAGATAATTCACCCCTCCACTTT,CASSLSTDNSPLHF,TRBV7-9,TRBJ1-6,few,NA
TGTGCCAGCACCCCCTTGTTTGCGGGGGGTAGCACAGATACGCAGTATTTT,CASTPLFAGGSTDTQYF,TRBV6-1,TRBJ2-3,many,TRBD2
TGTGCCAGCAGCTTAGGAACAGAGCAGTTCTTC,CASSLGTEQFF,TRBV7-8,TRBJ2-1,many,NA
TGCAGTGCTCCGACTCAGGGATACGGTAACACTGAAGCTTTCTTT,CSAPTQGYGNTEAFF,TRBV20-1,TRBJ1-1,few,NA
TGCGCCAGCAGCCAAGCCGGGACAGGGGGAGAGACCCAGTACTTC,CASSQAGTGGETQYF,TRBV4-1,TRBJ2-5,few,TRBD1
TGTGCCAGCAGTCCAGGGGGGTTGGGGGGCCACGAGCAGTACTTC,CASSPGGLGGHEQYF,TRBV12-3/TRBV12-4,TRBJ2-7,many,NA